Below, one T cell receptor beta chain is given with its context. These data are taken from a study of cytomegalovirus exposure and HLA in healthy donors. CDR3 length: 17 residues. Germline assignment: CDR1 MGHRA and CDR2 YSYEKL. The J segment lost 1 base and the V segment lost 3 bases, leaving 5 bases of the junction unmatched. The PCR made use of 60 Vbeta and 13 Jbeta primers. TCRdb keeps only in-frame clones here, not all; method: immunoSEQ multiplex PCR. The sample includes over 70,000 clones, 74% seen only once; the top ten take about an eighth. The sequencing sample was made of PBMCs. The TCR originated in a human donor in good health. This rearrangement joins TRBV4-1 to TRBJ2-4; the match to TRBD2 covers 11 bases. Written as DNA, the CDR3 is TGCGCCAGCAGCCACCCGGGACTAGCGGTCGCCAAAAACATTCAGTACTTC. Protein sequence: CASSHPGLAVAKNIQYF.